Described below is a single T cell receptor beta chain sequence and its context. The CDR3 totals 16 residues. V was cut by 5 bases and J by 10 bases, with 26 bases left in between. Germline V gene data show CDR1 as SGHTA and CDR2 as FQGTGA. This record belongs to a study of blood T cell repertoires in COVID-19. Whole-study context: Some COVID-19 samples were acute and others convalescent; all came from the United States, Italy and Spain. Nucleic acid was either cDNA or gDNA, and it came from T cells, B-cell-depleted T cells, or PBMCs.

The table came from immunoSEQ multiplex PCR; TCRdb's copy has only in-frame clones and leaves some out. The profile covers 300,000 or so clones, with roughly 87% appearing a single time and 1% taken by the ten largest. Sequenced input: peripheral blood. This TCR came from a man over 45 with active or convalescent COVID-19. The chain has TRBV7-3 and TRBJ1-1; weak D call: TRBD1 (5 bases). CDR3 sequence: CASSQGGAWGGILAFF. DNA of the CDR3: TGTGCCAGCAGCCAAGGTGGGGCGTGGGGCGGAATCCTAGCTTTCTTT.